Listed here are 10 T cell receptor beta chains from one sample, sequenced in a study of shared clonotypes between healthy human individuals. TCRdb's table, derived via immunoSEQ multiplex PCR, lists solely in-frame clones and lacks some. This table holds under 1,900,000 clones, less than 99% found once. Sequencing was performed on naive CD4+ T cells sorted from blood. Subset noted: CD45RA+ positively selected. The source is a man aged 25 to 45 in good health.

This rearrangement joins TRBV6-6 to TRBJ2-5; TRBD2 matches at 7 bases. Germline CDR1 and CDR2: MNHNY and SVGAGI (reference sequence). The CDR3 runs to 16 residues. V gave up 0 bases and J gave up 8 bases; unmatched junction bases: 12. The CDR3 DNA reads TGTGCCAGCAGTTACTCGAAGGGCCTAGCGGACGGAACCCAGTACTTC. This sequence encodes CASSYSKGLADGTQYF.

This chain connects TRBV5-1 to TRBJ2-7; D not resolved. From germline, CDR1 is SGHRS and CDR2 YFSETQ. This CDR3 has 15 residues. V was trimmed by 4 bases and J by 3 bases, leaving 17 bases between them. The CDR3 DNA is TGCGCCAGCAGCCTAAAGTCGACCTCGGACTACGAGCAGTACTTC. It specifies CASSLKSTSDYEQYF.

This clone was picked up one time. The V gene is TRBV27, the J gene TRBJ2-2, with D perhaps TRBD1 (6 bases). Per the germline V gene, CDR1 is MNHEY and CDR2 is SMNVEV (reference sequence). CDR3 length: 15 residues. V was shortened by 4 bases and J by 0 bases, with 9 bases between the two germline ends. The CDR3 protein is CASSWGHPNTGELFF. For the CDR3, the DNA is TGTGCCAGCAGTTGGGGACACCCGAACACCGGGGAGCTGTTTTTT.

The chain joins TRBV5-4 to TRBJ1-5; D gene uncertain. Germline values: CDR1 SGHNT, CDR2 YYREEE (reference sequence). The ends were cut back, 2 bases at V and 4 bases at J, with 7 bases in the middle. CDR3 length: 13 amino acids. The CDR3 DNA is TGTGCCAGCAGCTTAGATGTAAATCAGCCCCAGCATTTT. Translating gives CASSLDVNQPQHF.

The CDR3 reads CASSLYGTEAFF. DNA for the CDR3: TGTGCCAGCAGTTTATATGGCACTGAAGCTTTCTTT. V gene TRBV28 combines with J gene TRBJ1-1; D remains unclear. The V end lost 1 base, the J end lost 4 bases, and 4 bases lay between the germline ends. Germline lookup yields CDR1 MDHEN and CDR2 SYDVKM. This CDR3 has 12 residues. The whole variable domain, remainder taken from reference TRBV28 and TRBJ1-1, is DVKVTQSSRYLVKRTGEKVFLECVQDMDHENMFWYRQDPGLGLRLIYFSYDVKMKEKGDIPEGYSVSREKKERFSLILESASTNQTSMYLCASSLYGTEAFFGQGTRLTVV.

The chain's CDR3 is CATLVPSGRSVAGNEQFF. The CDR3 DNA reads as TGTGCCACCCTAGTCCCCAGCGGGAGGTCCGTCGCGGGTAATGAGCAGTTCTTC. The chain uses TRBV19 and TRBJ2-1; 9 bases map to TRBD2. V shed 10 bases, J shed 7 bases, and the junction held 23 bases outside the gene matches. Germline V gene data show CDR1 as LNHDA and CDR2 as SQIVND (reference sequence). The CDR3 is 18 amino acids.

The chain couples TRBV11-2 to TRBJ2-1; 11 positions match TRBD2. The CDR3 contains 16 residues. Germline V gene data show CDR1 as SGHAT and CDR2 as FQNNGV. Trimming at V came to 4 bases and at J to 6 bases, leaving 8 bases not matched to a gene. CDR3 region: CASSSRPGLAVNEQFF. In DNA form, the CDR3 reads TGTGCCAGCAGCTCGCGCCCGGGACTAGCGGTCAATGAGCAGTTCTTC.

This sequence joins TRBV5-1 and TRBJ1-2; TRBD1 is a possible D gene (5 bases). Germline V lookup: CDR1 SGHRS, CDR2 YFSETQ. The CDR3 extends over 14 amino acids. The V end lost 1 base, the J end lost 4 bases, and 11 bases lay between the germline ends. CDR3 sequence: CASSLMTAGYGYTF. The CDR3 region has the DNA TGCGCCAGCAGCTTGATGACAGCCGGCTATGGCTACACCTTC.

The CDR3 DNA reads TGTGCCAGCCGTTTGACAGGGGCGTTGAACACTGAAGCTTTCTTT. This gives the protein CASRLTGALNTEAFF. This sequence joins TRBV18 and TRBJ1-1; 8 bases are a match to TRBD1. Germline V gene sequence: CDR1 KGHSH, CDR2 LQKENI. The CDR3 sequence is 15 residues long. The trim removed 8 bases at V and 0 bases at J, leaving 8 bases unmatched. Drawing the rest from reference TRBV18 and TRBJ1-1, the complete variable domain is NAGVMQNPRHLVRRRGQEARLRCSPMKGHSHVYWYRQLPEEGLKFMVYLQKENIIDESGMPKERFSAEFPKEGPSILRIQQVVRGDSAAYFCASRLTGALNTEAFFGQGTRLTVV.

This chain joins TRBV5-6 and TRBJ1-5, with D uncertain. The ends were cut back, 4 bases at V and 6 bases at J, with 14 bases in the middle. From germline, CDR1 is SGHDT and CDR2 YYEEEE. The CDR3 contains 14 residues. CDR3 sequence (DNA): TGTGCCAGCAGCCTAGGTGGTGGGTTTCAGCCCCAGCATTTT. Translated: CASSLGGGFQPQHF.